This TCR beta chain was sequenced for a study of blood T cells in healthy people across ages. The CDR3 has 14 amino acids. Germline values: CDR1 LGHDT, CDR2 YNNKEL (reference sequence). Trimming pared 3 bases from V and 6 bases from J, leaving 11 bases between. Donors were healthy Caucasian individuals from Russia aged about 6 to 90. Comments on this clonotype: As yet, its antigen is unknown.

For the second PCR, which ran for roughly 6 to 12 cycles, a sample-barcoded 5' primer and a J-beta primer mix were used. TCRdb reprocessed the 5' RACE reads with MiXCR, giving one entry per CDR3 protein. The table has fewer than 1,000,000 distinct CDR3 sequences, under 55% seen once. General study results and limits: Donor CMV status, an unknown factor, possibly confounded changes in expanded clonotypes.

This TCR came from a man between 60 and 75 years old in good health. The chain joins TRBV3-1 to TRBJ2-2; a possible D gene is TRBD2 (6 bases). Source material: blood. The CDR3 sequence: CASSHRRLAGELFF. For the CDR3, the DNA is TGTGCCAGCAGCCATCGCCGACTAGCCGGGGAGCTGTTTTTT.